This TCR beta chain derives from a study of siplizumab effects on memory and regulatory T cells. General study results and limits: Mappable alloreactive CD4+ clones came from Treg cells around three quarters of the time on average with siplizumab, against 25% to 30% in controls. Naive-or-memory phenotypes were unassignable for roughly 80-96% of proliferating CD4+ or CD8+ clones.

Sequencing was performed with immunoSEQ multiplex PCR; in TCRdb, only in-frame clones are kept and a portion is missing. The table lists approximately 94,000 clones, roughly 96% of them singletons. Unstimulated naive, memory, effector memory and TEMRA subsets were also sequenced, drawn from three donor pairs. Germline lookup yields CDR1 SEHNR and CDR2 FQNEAQ (reference sequence). V lost 3 bases, J lost 5 bases, and 10 bases lay in between. The CDR3 covers 13 residues. Regarding this clone: Antigen: not known.

This chain uses TRBV7-9 with TRBJ1-2, with a weak D call TRBD1 (5 bases). The sample consisted of naive CD4+ T cells sorted from blood. This clonotype was obtained from a human donor in good health. CDR3 in DNA: TGTGCCAGCAGCTTTGGGGACGTATATGGCTACACCTTC. Protein: CASSFGDVYGYTF.